These T cell receptor beta chains were read from a single sample in a study of beta chain features in type 1 diabetes. Clones were read by immunoSEQ multiplex PCR, and TCRdb kept only the in-frame ones, dropping some. This table has about 180,000 clones, approximately 13% appearing once. Sequencing was done on a sample of central memory CD4+ T cells from blood. Every receptor here comes from a young woman in good health. The CDR3 runs from the conserved cysteine through the conserved F or W. The order of the fields is J gene, clone size, V gene, CDR3 protein. Clone sizes are given selectively: once, few, many, or a class where the clone is expanded.

j_call: TRBJ2-7
clone_size: NA
v_call: TRBV29-1
cdr3_aa: CSVEVTGPNEQYF

j_call: TRBJ2-2
clone_size: NA
v_call: TRBV4-3
cdr3_aa: CASSPLDMGLLGGELFF

j_call: TRBJ2-5
clone_size: few
v_call: TRBV5-1
cdr3_aa: CASRGTGVETQYF

j_call: TRBJ2-5
clone_size: NA
v_call: TRBV7-7
cdr3_aa: CASSLEPKETQYF

j_call: TRBJ1-1
clone_size: few
v_call: TRBV5-8
cdr3_aa: CASSPIPMNTEAFF

j_call: TRBJ2-1
clone_size: few
v_call: TRBV4-3
cdr3_aa: CASSQDRLAGQFF

j_call: TRBJ2-7
clone_size: NA
v_call: TRBV7-2
cdr3_aa: CASSLSTYEQYF

j_call: TRBJ2-2
clone_size: NA
v_call: TRBV10-3
cdr3_aa: CAIKAGFITGELFF

j_call: TRBJ2-7
clone_size: NA
v_call: TRBV2
cdr3_aa: CASSVGRGKLRYF

j_call: TRBJ1-2
clone_size: NA
v_call: TRBV28
cdr3_aa: CASSVGTGGGLYGYTF

j_call: TRBJ1-1
clone_size: NA
v_call: TRBV7-2
cdr3_aa: CASSLKTSLGVFYTEAFF

j_call: TRBJ1-1
clone_size: NA
v_call: TRBV4-2
cdr3_aa: CASSLHRTLNTEAFF

j_call: TRBJ1-2
clone_size: NA
v_call: TRBV7-8
cdr3_aa: CASSLDSGNLGYTF

j_call: TRBJ2-3
clone_size: many
v_call: TRBV18
cdr3_aa: CASSPRRQGDETDTQYF

j_call: TRBJ2-3
clone_size: NA
v_call: TRBV7-6
cdr3_aa: CASSLVGRELGTDTQYF

j_call: TRBJ2-7
clone_size: NA
v_call: TRBV9
cdr3_aa: CASSVAPSVSYEQYF

j_call: TRBJ1-1
clone_size: few
v_call: TRBV29-1
cdr3_aa: CSAAASQGRMNTEAFF

j_call: TRBJ2-3
clone_size: NA
v_call: TRBV18
cdr3_aa: CASTGRVTDTQYF

j_call: TRBJ2-7
clone_size: few
v_call: TRBV15
cdr3_aa: CATSRVQANSYEQYF

j_call: TRBJ2-5
clone_size: NA
v_call: TRBV7-9
cdr3_aa: CASSSHSGQETQYF

j_call: TRBJ2-5
clone_size: NA
v_call: TRBV14
cdr3_aa: CASSHYGTHQETQYF

j_call: TRBJ2-3
clone_size: few
v_call: TRBV11-2
cdr3_aa: CASSPRIGRGSTDTQYF

j_call: TRBJ1-2
clone_size: NA
v_call: TRBV18
cdr3_aa: CASSPQMDRTGYTF

j_call: TRBJ2-7
clone_size: few
v_call: TRBV5-1
cdr3_aa: CASSLVGGQEQYF